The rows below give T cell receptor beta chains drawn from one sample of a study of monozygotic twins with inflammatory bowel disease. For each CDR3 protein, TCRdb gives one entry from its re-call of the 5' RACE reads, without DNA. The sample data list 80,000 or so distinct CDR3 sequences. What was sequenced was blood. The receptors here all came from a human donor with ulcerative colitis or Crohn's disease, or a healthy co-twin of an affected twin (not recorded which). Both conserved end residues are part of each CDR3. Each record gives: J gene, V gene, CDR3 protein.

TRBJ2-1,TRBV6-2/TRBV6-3,CASSYSGNYNEQFF
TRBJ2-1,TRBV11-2,CASSSRLAGGYSSYNEQFF
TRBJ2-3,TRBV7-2,CASSFGAGFTDTQYF
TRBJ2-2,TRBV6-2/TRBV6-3,CASFMGGSTGELFF
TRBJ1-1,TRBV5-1,CASSIDLTGMNTEAFF
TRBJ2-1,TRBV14,CASSLNNEQFF
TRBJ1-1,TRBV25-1,CASSVGMNTEAFF
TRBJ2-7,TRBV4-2,CASSQDRSYEQYF
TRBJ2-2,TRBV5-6,CASTAGFEDTGELFF
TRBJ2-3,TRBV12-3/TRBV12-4,CASSERLTDTQYF
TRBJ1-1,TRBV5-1,CASQPTSGGGAFF
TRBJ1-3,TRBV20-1,CSAGASGNTIYF
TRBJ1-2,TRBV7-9,CASSLDSNYGYTF
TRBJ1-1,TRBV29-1,CSVGNRFKTEAFF
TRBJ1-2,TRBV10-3,CAISESRQGMYGYTF
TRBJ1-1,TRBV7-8,CASSNKPGGTEAFF
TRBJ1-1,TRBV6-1,CASRTGTLNTEAFF
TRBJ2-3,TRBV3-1,CASSQDTDTQYF
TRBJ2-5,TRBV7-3,CASSWAPEETQYF
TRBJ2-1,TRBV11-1,CASSFGRYNEQFF
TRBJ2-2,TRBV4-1,CASSQGSSGHTGELFF
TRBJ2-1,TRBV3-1,CASSPGLLRHEQFF
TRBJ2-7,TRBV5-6,CASSSLNGDYYYEQYF
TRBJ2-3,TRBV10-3,CAIQGSTDTQYF
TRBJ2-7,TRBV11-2,CASSFRLEQYF
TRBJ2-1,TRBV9,CASSVGGAGDEQFF
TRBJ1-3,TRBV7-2,CASTPGQFSGNTIYF
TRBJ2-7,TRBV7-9,CASSQGLVAGDTWKYF
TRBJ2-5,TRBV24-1,CATSEGTGGKETQYF
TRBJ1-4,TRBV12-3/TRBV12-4,CASSFQGRDEKLFF
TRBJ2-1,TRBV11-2,CASSFGTTDNEQFF
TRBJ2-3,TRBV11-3,CASSLLGQGADTQYF
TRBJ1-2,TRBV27,CASRRTGGRFGYTF
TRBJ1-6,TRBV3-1,CASSQEGQGSPPLHF
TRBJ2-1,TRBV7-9,CASGGLAGGEQFF
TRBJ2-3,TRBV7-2,CASSSTGPADTQYF
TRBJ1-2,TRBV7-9,CASSDPGQFCGYTF
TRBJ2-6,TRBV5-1,CASSLELAGANVLTF
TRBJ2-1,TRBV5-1,CASSLGEDNEQFF
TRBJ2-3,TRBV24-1,CATSSRPGIETDTQYF
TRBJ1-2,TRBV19,CASQQTADYGYTF
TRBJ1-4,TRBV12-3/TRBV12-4,CASSLGSGFNEKLFF